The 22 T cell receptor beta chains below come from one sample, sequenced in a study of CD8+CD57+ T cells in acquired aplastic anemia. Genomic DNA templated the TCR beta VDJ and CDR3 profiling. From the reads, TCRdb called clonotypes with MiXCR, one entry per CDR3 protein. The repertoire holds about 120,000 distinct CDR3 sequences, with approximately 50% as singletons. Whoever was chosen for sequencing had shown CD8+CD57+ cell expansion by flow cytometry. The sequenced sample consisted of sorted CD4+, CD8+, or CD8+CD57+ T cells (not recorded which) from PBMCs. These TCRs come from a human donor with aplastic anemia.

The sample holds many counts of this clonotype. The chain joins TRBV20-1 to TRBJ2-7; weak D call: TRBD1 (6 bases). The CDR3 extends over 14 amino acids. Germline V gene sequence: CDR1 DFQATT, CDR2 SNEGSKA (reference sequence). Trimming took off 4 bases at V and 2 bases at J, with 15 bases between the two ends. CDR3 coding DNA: TGCAGTGCTACCAGGCTGAGGGGGACCTACGAGCAGTACTTC. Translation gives CSATRLRGTYEQYF.

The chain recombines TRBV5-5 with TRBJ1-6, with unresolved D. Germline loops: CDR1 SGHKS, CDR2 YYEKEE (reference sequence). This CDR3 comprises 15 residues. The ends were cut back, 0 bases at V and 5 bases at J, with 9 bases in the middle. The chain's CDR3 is CASSLGVANNSPLHF. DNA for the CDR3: TGTGCCAGCAGCTTGGGGGTGGCTAATAATTCACCCCTCCACTTT.

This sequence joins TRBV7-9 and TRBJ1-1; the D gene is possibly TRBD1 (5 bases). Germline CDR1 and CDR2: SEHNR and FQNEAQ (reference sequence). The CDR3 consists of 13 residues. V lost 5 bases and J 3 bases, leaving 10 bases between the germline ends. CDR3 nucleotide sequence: TGTGCCAGCAGCCTCCCGGGGGACACTGAAGCTTTCTTT. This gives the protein CASSLPGDTEAFF.

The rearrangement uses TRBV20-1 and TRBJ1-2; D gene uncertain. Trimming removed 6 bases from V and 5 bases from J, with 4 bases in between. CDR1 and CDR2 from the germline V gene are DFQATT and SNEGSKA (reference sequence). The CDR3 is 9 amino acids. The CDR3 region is CSAPYGYTF. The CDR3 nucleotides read TGCAGTGCCCCGTATGGCTACACCTTC.

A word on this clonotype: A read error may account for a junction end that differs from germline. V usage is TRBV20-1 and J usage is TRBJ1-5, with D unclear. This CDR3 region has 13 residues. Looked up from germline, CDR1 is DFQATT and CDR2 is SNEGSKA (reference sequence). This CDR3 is CSARDPMVSGAYF. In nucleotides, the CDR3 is TGCAGTGCTAGAGATCCGATGGTGTCTGGTGCCTATTTT.

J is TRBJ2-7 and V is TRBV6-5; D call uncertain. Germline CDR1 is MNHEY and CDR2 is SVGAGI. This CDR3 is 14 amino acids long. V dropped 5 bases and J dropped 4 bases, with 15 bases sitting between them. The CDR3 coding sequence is TGTGCCAGCAGTAACCCCAAGCTAGAGTACGAGCAGTACTTC. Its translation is CASSNPKLEYEQYF.

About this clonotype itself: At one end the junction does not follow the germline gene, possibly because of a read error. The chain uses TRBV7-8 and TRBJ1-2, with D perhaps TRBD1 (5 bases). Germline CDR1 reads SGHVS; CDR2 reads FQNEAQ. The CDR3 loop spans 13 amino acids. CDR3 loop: CASSPGTGYGHTF. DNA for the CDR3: TGTGCCAGCAGCCCGGGGACCGGCTATGGCCACACCTTC.

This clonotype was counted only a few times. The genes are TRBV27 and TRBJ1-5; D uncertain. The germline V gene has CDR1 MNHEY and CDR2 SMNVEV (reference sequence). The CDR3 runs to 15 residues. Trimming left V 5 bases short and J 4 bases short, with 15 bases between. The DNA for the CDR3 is TGTGCCAGCAGTACCGAGGCCTCGGGGAATCAGCCCCAGCATTTT. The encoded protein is CASSTEASGNQPQHF.

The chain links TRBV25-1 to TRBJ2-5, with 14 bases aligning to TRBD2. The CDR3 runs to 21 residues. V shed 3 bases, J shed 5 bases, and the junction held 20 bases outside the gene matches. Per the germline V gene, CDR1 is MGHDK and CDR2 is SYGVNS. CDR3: CASSDPRGRGLAGVGRETQYF. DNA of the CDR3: TGTGCCAGCAGTGACCCTCGGGGAAGGGGACTAGCGGGAGTAGGGAGGGAGACCCAGTACTTC. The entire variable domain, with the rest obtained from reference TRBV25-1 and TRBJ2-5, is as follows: EADIYQTPRYLVIGTGKKITLECSQTMGHDKMYWYQQDPGMELHLIHYSYGVNSTEKGDLSSESTVSRIRTEHFPLTLESARPSHTSQYLCASSDPRGRGLAGVGRETQYFGPGTRLLVL.

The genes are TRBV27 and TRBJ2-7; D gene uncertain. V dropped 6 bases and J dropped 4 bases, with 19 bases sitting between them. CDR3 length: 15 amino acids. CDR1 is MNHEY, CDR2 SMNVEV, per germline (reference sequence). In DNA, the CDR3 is TGTGCCAGCAGCCTAACTCGACAAGCCTCGTACGAGCAGTACTTC. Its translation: CASSLTRQASYEQYF.

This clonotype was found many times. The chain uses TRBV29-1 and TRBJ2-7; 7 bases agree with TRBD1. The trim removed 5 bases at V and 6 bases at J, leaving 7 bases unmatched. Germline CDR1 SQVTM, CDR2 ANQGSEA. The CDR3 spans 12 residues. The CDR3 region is CSVIRGSGEQYF. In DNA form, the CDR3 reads TGCAGCGTTATCAGGGGGTCTGGCGAGCAGTACTTC.

The CDR3 spells CASSKLVTDTQYF. The CDR3 DNA sequence: TGTGCCAGCAGTAAACTAGTCACAGATACGCAGTATTTT. The V gene is TRBV6-4, the J gene TRBJ2-3, with D maybe TRBD2 (5 bases). CDR1 is MRHNA, CDR2 SNTAGT, per germline. This CDR3 has 13 residues. V gave up 5 bases and J gave up 2 bases, with 8 bases separating them.

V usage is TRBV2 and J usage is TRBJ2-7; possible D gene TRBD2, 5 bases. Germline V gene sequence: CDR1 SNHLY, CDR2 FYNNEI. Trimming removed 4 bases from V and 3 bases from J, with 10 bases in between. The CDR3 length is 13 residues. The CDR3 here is CASSGTPGYEQYF. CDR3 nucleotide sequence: TGTGCCAGCAGTGGGACTCCCGGCTACGAGCAGTACTTC.

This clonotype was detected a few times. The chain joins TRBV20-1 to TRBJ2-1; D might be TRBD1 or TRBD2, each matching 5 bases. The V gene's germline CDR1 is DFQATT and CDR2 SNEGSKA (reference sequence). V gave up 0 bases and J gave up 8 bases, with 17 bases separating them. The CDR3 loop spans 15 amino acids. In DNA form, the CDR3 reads TGCAGTGCTAGAGATGGGGCGGGCTCGATGGATGAGCAGTTCTTC. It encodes CSARDGAGSMDEQFF.

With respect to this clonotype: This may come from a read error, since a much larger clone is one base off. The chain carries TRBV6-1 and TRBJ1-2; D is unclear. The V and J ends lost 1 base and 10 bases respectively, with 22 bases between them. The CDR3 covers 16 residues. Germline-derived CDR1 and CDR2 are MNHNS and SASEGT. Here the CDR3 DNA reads TGTGCCAGCAGTGAAGGGAGCCTGATGTGGGCTCGCGACTACACCTTC. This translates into CASSEGSLMWARDYTF.

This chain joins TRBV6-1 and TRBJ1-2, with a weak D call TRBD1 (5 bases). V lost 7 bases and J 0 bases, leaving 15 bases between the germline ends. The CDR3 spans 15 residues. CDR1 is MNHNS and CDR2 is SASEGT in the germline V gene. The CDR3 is CASKSGQGANYGYTF. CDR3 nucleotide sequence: TGTGCCAGCAAGTCGGGTCAGGGAGCTAACTATGGCTACACCTTC.

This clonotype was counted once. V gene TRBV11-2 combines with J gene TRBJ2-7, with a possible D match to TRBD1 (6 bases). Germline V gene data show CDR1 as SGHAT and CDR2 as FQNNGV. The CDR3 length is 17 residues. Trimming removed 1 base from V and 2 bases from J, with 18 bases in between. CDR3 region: CASSLVGFTGTPYEQYF. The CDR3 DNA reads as TGTGCCAGCAGCTTAGTAGGTTTCACAGGGACCCCCTACGAGCAGTACTTC.

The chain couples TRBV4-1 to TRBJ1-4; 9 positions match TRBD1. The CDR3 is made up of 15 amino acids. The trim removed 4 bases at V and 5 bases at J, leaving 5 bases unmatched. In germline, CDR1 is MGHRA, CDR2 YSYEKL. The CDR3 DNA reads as TGCGCCAGCAGCCTCAGGGACAGGGTAAATGAAAAACTGTTTTTT. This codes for CASSLRDRVNEKLFF.

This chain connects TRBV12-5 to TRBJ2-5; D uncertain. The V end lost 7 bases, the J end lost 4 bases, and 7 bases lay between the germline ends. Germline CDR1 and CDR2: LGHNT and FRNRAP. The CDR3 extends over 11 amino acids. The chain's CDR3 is CASALRETQYF. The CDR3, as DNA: TGTGCTAGTGCCCTAAGAGAGACCCAGTACTTC. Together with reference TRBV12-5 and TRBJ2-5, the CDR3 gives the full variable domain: DARVTQTPRHKVTEMGQEVTMRCQPILGHNTVFWYRQTMMQGLELLAYFRNRAPLDDSGMPKDRFSAEMPDATLATLKIQPSEPRDSAVYFCASALRETQYFGPGTRLLVL.

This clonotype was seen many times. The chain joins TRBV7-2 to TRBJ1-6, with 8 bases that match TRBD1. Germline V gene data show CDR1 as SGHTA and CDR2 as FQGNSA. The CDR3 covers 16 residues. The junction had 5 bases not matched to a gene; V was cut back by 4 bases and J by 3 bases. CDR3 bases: TGTGCCAGCAGCTACGCGGACAGGGACTATAATTCACCCCTCCACTTT. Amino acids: CASSYADRDYNSPLHF.

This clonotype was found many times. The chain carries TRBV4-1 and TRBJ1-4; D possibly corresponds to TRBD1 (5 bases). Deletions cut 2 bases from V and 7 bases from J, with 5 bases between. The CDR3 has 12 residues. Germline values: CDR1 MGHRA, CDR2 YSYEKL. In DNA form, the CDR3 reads TGCGCCAGCAGCCAAAGGGGTGAAAAACTGTTTTTT. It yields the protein CASSQRGEKLFF.

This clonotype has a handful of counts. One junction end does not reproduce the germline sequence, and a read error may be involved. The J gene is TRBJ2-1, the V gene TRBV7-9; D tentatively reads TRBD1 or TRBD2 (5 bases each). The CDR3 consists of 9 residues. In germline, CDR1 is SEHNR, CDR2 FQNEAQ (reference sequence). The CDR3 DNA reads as TGTGCCAGCAGCCCGCCGGGACGCTTC. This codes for CASSPPGRF.